The next 18 T cell receptor beta chains were all read from a single sample in a study of molecular identifiers for immune sequencing clone quantification. TCRdb re-called the PCR reads with MiXCR, one entry per CDR3 protein. The table records about 40,000 distinct CDR3 sequences, approximately 24% of them present only once. What was sequenced was naive CD8+ T cells from blood, with Jurkat cell RNA spiked in. The sample's subset: FACS-sorted CD8+CD4-CCR7+CD45RA+ naive T cells. These receptors all stem from a human donor in good health. Some libraries in this study had Jurkat cell RNA spiked in.

This clonotype was seen ten or more times. The chain carries TRBV29-1 and TRBJ2-7; D might be TRBD1 (5 bases). Trimming left V 1 base short and J 1 base short, with 11 bases between. Germline assignment: CDR1 SQVTM and CDR2 ANQGSEA. The CDR3 contains 14 residues. This chain's CDR3 is CSVEATENSYEQYF. In nucleotides, the CDR3 is TGCAGCGTTGAAGCGACAGAGAATTCCTACGAGCAGTACTTC.

This clonotype was detected many times. The V and J genes are TRBV19 and TRBJ2-1, with D possibly matching TRBD1 (6 bases). The CDR3 spans 15 residues. Trimming left V 8 bases short and J 3 bases short, with 17 bases between. Germline lookup yields CDR1 LNHDA and CDR2 SQIVND (reference sequence). CDR3 loop: CASSLGQGFYNEQFF. The CDR3 DNA reads TGTGCCAGTTCACTGGGGCAGGGGTTCTACAATGAGCAGTTCTTC.

This clonotype was seen at least ten times. The rearrangement links TRBV3-1 to TRBJ2-1, with a weak D call TRBD2 (5 bases). Per germline, CDR1 LGHDT and CDR2 YNNKEL (reference sequence). Trimming took 9 bases from V and 15 from J, leaving 15 bases between them. The CDR3 is 10 residues long. CDR3 sequence (DNA): TGTGCCAGTCCAACTAGGTTGGCGTTCTTC. The encoded protein is CASPTRLAFF.

This clonotype has only a few counts. The rearrangement links TRBV27 to TRBJ2-7; 7 nucleotides match TRBD1. CDR1 MNHEY and CDR2 SMNVEV come from the germline V gene (reference sequence). Trimming at V came to 4 bases and at J to 2 bases, leaving 5 bases not matched to a gene. The CDR3 covers 14 residues. This CDR3 is CASSSGQETYEQYF. The DNA of the CDR3 is TGTGCCAGCAGTTCCGGACAGGAGACCTACGAGCAGTACTTC.

This clonotype was recorded many times. This rearrangement joins TRBV10-3 to TRBJ2-5, with unresolved D. This CDR3 is built from 14 residues. V was pared by 1 base and J by 1 base, with 7 bases between. Germline V gene lookup returns CDR1 ENHRY and CDR2 SYGVKD. Written as DNA, the CDR3 is TGTGCCATCAGTGAGTACTCCCGCCAAGAGACCCAGTACTTC. This codes for CAISEYSRQETQYF.

The chain recombines TRBV20-1 with TRBJ2-7, with 8 bases fitting TRBD2. The CDR3 spans 15 residues. The germline V gene encodes CDR1 DFQATT and CDR2 SNEGSKA (reference sequence). V dropped 6 bases and J dropped 3; count of bases not matched to a gene: 13. This chain's CDR3 is CSALRLAPPHYEQYF. CDR3 DNA sequence: TGCAGTGCCCTGAGACTAGCGCCGCCTCACTACGAGCAGTACTTC.

About this clonotype itself: Because it lacks the conserved phenylalanine or tryptophan at the end, this CDR3 is likely a read error. The V and J genes are TRBV12-3 or TRBV12-4 and TRBJ2-5; TRBD1 matches at 7 bases. The CDR3 extends over 16 amino acids. Trimming cost V 1 base and J 2 bases; bases outside gene matches: 7. The CDR3 DNA follows: TGTGCCAGCAGTTTAGTGCTAGGGACAGCACAAGAGACCCAGTACCTC. Translated, it gives CASSLVLGTAQETQYL.

This clonotype turned up a few times. This chain links TRBV27 with TRBJ2-1; D is possibly TRBD2 (7 bases). The CDR3 runs 15 residues. V was cut by 2 bases and J by 7 bases, with 15 bases left in between. Germline V lookup: CDR1 MNHEY, CDR2 SMNVEV (reference sequence). Here the CDR3 DNA reads TGTGCCAGCAGTTTAGGAGGGGGGGGTTGGAATGAGCAGTTCTTC. This encodes CASSLGGGGWNEQFF.

The chain links TRBV12-3 or TRBV12-4 to TRBJ2-7; the D gene is possibly TRBD1 (5 bases). The CDR3 has 15 amino acids. Trimming shortened V by 2 bases and J by 1 base, and 12 bases separated the two germline ends. DNA of the CDR3: TGTGCCAGCAGTTTATTCGGTCCAGGGTCCTACGAGCAGTACTTC. As protein: CASSLFGPGSYEQYF.

Worth noting for this clonotype: Just one base apart from a much larger clone, this may be a read error. V and J are TRBV12-3 or TRBV12-4 and TRBJ2-2; D not certain. CDR3 length: 11 residues. Trimming removed 5 bases at V and 7 bases at J, with 5 bases between. The CDR3 protein is CASSGFGELFF. The CDR3 DNA reads as TGTGCCAGCAGTGGCTTCGGGGAGCTGTTTTTT.

This clonotype was recorded at least ten times. The rearrangement links TRBV9 to TRBJ2-3, with D uncertain. V shed 0 bases and J shed 2 bases, with 7 bases lying between them. In germline, CDR1 is SGDLS, CDR2 YYNGEE. CDR3 size: 14 residues. CDR3 amino acids: CASSVVSDTDTQYF. CDR3 DNA: TGTGCCAGCAGCGTAGTGTCTGACACAGATACGCAGTATTTT.

The CDR3 nucleotides read TGTGCCAGCAGCCGCACCGGAGGTCCACTAGCCATTAACATTCAGTACTTC. It translates to CASSRTGGPLAINIQYF. The gene calls are TRBV7-2 and TRBJ2-4; weak D call: TRBD2 (6 bases). The CDR3 spans 17 residues. CDR1 is SGHTA, CDR2 FQGNSA, per germline. Trimming left V 5 bases short and J 7 bases short, with 24 bases between.

This clonotype was seen repeatedly, ten times or more. This chain links TRBV16 with TRBJ2-5; possibly TRBD2 for D (6 bases). There are 15 residues in the CDR3. With 0 bases removed from V and 5 bases from J, the gap between germline ends came to 13 bases. The germline V gene encodes CDR1 KGHSY and CDR2 FQNENV. CDR3: CASSQSTSSAETQYF. CDR3 DNA sequence: TGTGCCAGCAGCCAATCCACTAGCAGCGCCGAGACCCAGTACTTC.

The chain has TRBV7-2 and TRBJ2-3; maybe TRBD2 (6 bases). Germline V gene lookup returns CDR1 SGHTA and CDR2 FQGNSA. The CDR3 runs 15 residues. Trimming removed 4 bases from V and 8 bases from J, with 19 bases in between. CDR3 loop: CASSSAPGVPATQYF. CDR3 DNA: TGTGCCAGCAGCTCAGCTCCGGGGGTCCCAGCTACGCAGTATTTT.

Details on this clonotype: A junction boundary mismatches the germline segment, possibly from a read error. The chain joins TRBV3-1 to TRBJ2-3; perhaps TRBD2 as D (6 bases). From germline, CDR1 is LGHDT and CDR2 YNNKEL (reference sequence). CDR3 size: 17 residues. The CDR3 here is CASSPWTSRTSTDPQYF. CDR3 DNA: TGTGCCAGCAGCCCCTGGACATCTCGAACTAGCACAGATCCGCAGTATTTT.

This clonotype was observed at least ten times. This chain connects TRBV5-1 to TRBJ2-3; D gene ambiguous. V was shortened by 3 bases and J by 6 bases, with 11 bases between the two germline ends. Germline CDR1 SGHRS, CDR2 YFSETQ. The CDR3 contains 13 residues. The CDR3 here is CASSSGPSDTQYF. Written as DNA, the CDR3 is TGCGCCAGCAGCTCCGGGCCCAGTGATACGCAGTATTTT.

This sequence joins TRBV4-3 and TRBJ1-1, with TRBD1 identical over 11 bases. The V gene end was trimmed by 1 base and the J gene end by 6 bases; junction bases not matched to a gene: 7. Germline V gene data show CDR1 as LGHNA and CDR2 as YSLEER. The CDR3 has 16 amino acids. CDR3 sequence: CASSQGTGGLTPEAFF. The CDR3, as DNA: TGCGCCAGCAGCCAAGGGACAGGGGGCCTGACCCCTGAAGCTTTCTTT.

The sample holds a few counts of this clonotype. The genes are TRBV12-3 or TRBV12-4 and TRBJ1-1; D call uncertain. The germline V and J ends were trimmed by 3 bases and 6 bases, with 5 bases remaining between them. This CDR3 contains 11 residues. The DNA for the CDR3 is TGTGCCAGCAGTTTTGGCGCTGAAGCTTTCTTT. This sequence encodes CASSFGAEAFF.